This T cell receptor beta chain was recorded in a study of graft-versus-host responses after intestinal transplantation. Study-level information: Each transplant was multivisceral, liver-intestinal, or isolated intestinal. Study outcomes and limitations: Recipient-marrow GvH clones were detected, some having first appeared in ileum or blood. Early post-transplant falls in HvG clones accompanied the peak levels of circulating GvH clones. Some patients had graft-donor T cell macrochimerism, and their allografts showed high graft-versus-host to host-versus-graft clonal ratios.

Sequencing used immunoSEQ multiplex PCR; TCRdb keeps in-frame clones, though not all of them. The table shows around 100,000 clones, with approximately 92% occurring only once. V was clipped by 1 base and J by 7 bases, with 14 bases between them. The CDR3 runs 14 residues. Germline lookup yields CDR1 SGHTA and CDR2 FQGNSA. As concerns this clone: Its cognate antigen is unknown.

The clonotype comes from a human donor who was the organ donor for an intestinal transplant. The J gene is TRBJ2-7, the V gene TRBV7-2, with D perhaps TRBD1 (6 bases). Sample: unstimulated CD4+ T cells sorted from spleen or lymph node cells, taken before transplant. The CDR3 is CASSLEAGEREQYF. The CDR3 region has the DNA TGTGCCAGCAGCTTAGAGGCAGGGGAAAGGGAGCAGTACTTC. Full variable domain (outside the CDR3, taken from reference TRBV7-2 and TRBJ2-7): GAGVSQSPSNKVTEKGKDVELRCDPISGHTALYWYRQSLGQGLEFLIYFQGNSAPDKSGLPSDRFSAERTGGSVSTLTIQRTQQEDSAVYLCASSLEAGEREQYFGPGTRLTVT.